The 11 T cell receptor beta chains below all came from one sample that was sequenced in a study of cytomegalovirus exposure and HLA in healthy donors (dated by TCRdb to about 2017). The protocol used for the library was the immunoSEQ multiplex PCR assay. For the multiplex PCR, a mixture combining 60 forward primers for TCR Vbeta segments and 13 reverse primers for TCR Jbeta segments was used. In TCRdb, the immuneACCESS table is reduced to in-frame sequences with V and J assigned. These tables do not hold every clone; where another copy was compared, an unresolved V gene accounts for under half, and the others remain unexplained. This sample holds around 100,000 clones; 78% were observed only once. Of the sample, about 4% falls within the top ten clones. Specimen: PBMCs. These receptors originate from a woman between 40 and 50 years old in good health and CMV-seropositive.

This chain connects TRBV28 to TRBJ2-1, with 8 nucleotides matching TRBD2. Germline CDR1 and CDR2: MDHEN and SYDVKM. The CDR3 covers 14 residues. With 6 bases clipped from V and 9 bases from J, the junction kept 10 bases outside the gene matches. The CDR3 loop is CASRKTGGGREQFF. CDR3 coding DNA: TGTGCCAGCAGAAAAACGGGGGGGGGCCGTGAGCAGTTCTTC.

The V call is TRBV6-6, the J call TRBJ2-1, with D possibly TRBD1 on 6 matching bases. The CDR3 sequence is 16 residues long. The germline CDR1 and CDR2 sequences are MNHNY and SVGAGI (reference sequence). V lost 8 bases and J 2 bases, leaving 19 bases between the germline ends. The CDR3 DNA is TGTGCCAGCCGTCACTTCTCGGACAGAACCTACAATGAGCAGTTCTTC. Protein product: CASRHFSDRTYNEQFF.

V usage is TRBV15 and J usage is TRBJ2-4, with D unclear. Per the germline V gene, CDR1 is LNHNV and CDR2 is YYDKDF (reference sequence). The CDR3 length is 14 residues. V shed 5 bases and J shed 0 bases, with 8 bases lying between them. This CDR3 reads CATSVDLAKNIQYF. The CDR3 bases are TGTGCCACCAGCGTCGACTTAGCCAAAAACATTCAGTACTTC.

The chain uses TRBV7-2 and TRBJ1-5; no clear D. The CDR3 totals 14 residues. The V and J ends lost 1 base and 4 bases respectively, with 8 bases between them. CDR1 and CDR2 from the germline V gene are SGHTA and FQGNSA. CDR3 loop: CASSLVAPNQPQHF. The CDR3, as DNA: TGTGCCAGCAGCTTAGTTGCGCCAAATCAGCCCCAGCATTTT.

This chain uses TRBV5-1 with TRBJ2-2; TRBD2 is a possible D gene (6 bases). The CDR3 has 15 amino acids. Trimming left V 5 bases short and J 5 bases short, with 16 bases between. Germline lookup yields CDR1 SGHRS and CDR2 YFSETQ. The CDR3 region has the DNA TGCGCCAGCAGTCATCAGGGAGGTGAGACCGGGGAGCTGTTTTTT. It is translated as CASSHQGGETGELFF.

The genes are TRBV6-5 and TRBJ1-5; 9 nucleotides line up with TRBD1. J lost 6 bases, V lost 3 bases, and 9 bases had no gene match. Germline CDR1 and CDR2: MNHEY and SVGAGI. This CDR3 region has 16 residues. The CDR3 loop reads CASSYAGTGTAQPQHF. The CDR3 coding sequence is TGTGCCAGCAGTTATGCCGGGACAGGGACAGCTCAGCCCCAGCATTTT.

This chain connects TRBV28 to TRBJ2-1; D possibly corresponds to TRBD1 (5 bases). The length of the CDR3 is 14 residues. Trimming left V 7 bases short and J 3 bases short, with 13 bases between. Germline CDR1 reads MDHEN; CDR2 reads SYDVKM. In DNA, the CDR3 is TGTGCCAGCAACGTTCAGGGCGGCTACAATGAGCAGTTCTTC. Its protein product is CASNVQGGYNEQFF.

The V gene is TRBV2, the J gene TRBJ2-7; tentative D call: TRBD2 (6 bases). V was cut by 0 bases and J by 4 bases, with 10 bases left in between. This CDR3 comprises 14 residues. Germline assignment: CDR1 SNHLY and CDR2 FYNNEI. CDR3 sequence: CASSEASGDYEQYF. In DNA form, the CDR3 reads TGTGCCAGCAGTGAAGCTAGCGGAGATTACGAGCAGTACTTC.

The rearrangement links TRBV15 to TRBJ1-3, with a tentative D call TRBD1 (5 bases). CDR1 LNHNV and CDR2 YYDKDF come from the germline V gene (reference sequence). V was trimmed by 0 bases and J by 4 bases, leaving 10 bases between them. The CDR3 has 15 amino acids. CDR3 nucleotides: TGTGCCACCAGCAGAGAACGGGGGAACGGAAACACCATATATTTT. Its translation is CATSRERGNGNTIYF.

The rearrangement joins TRBV9 to TRBJ2-3; 11 bases fit TRBD2. This CDR3 contains 18 residues. Germline assignment: CDR1 SGDLS and CDR2 YYNGEE. V lost 0 bases and J lost 4; bases outside the gene matches: 10. CDR3 protein: CASSVALAGVLAPDTQYF. The CDR3 nucleotides read TGTGCCAGCAGCGTAGCACTAGCGGGAGTGCTCGCCCCAGATACGCAGTATTTT.

The chain is built from TRBV5-1 and TRBJ1-1; D is uncertain. Germline CDR1 SGHRS, CDR2 YFSETQ. The CDR3 is 15 amino acids. V lost 2 bases and J 5 bases, leaving 16 bases between the germline ends. The CDR3 bases are TGCGCCAGCAGCTTTGACCCTGGAGGAGAGACTGAAGCTTTCTTT. This encodes CASSFDPGGETEAFF.